The 25 T cell receptor beta chains below were found in one sample sequenced in a study of blood T cells in healthy people across ages. With a J-beta primer mix and a sample-barcoded 5' primer, a second PCR ran about 6 to 11 cycles. TCRdb passed the 5' RACE reads through MiXCR, listing each CDR3 protein once. The data contain around 1,500,000 distinct CDR3 sequences, 40% to 50% of them seen just once; the ten biggest clones take up roughly 7.9%. Sequenced material: blood. Receptor source: a woman aged 18-29 years in good health.

The chain couples TRBV6-5 to TRBJ1-1; no definite D call. This CDR3 contains 15 residues. Germline V gene data show CDR1 as MNHEY and CDR2 as SVGAGI. Deletions cut 0 bases from V and 5 bases from J, with 13 bases between. The CDR3 DNA reads as TGTGCCAGCAGTTACTCTACGGGGTGGAGGACTGAAGCTTTCTTT. This sequence encodes CASSYSTGWRTEAFF.

The chain is built from TRBV6-2 or TRBV6-3 and TRBJ1-5, with unresolved D. Trimming cost V 1 base and J 2 bases, with 9 bases left between them. The germline gives CDR1 MNHEY, CDR2 SVGEGT. This CDR3 has 15 residues. The CDR3 loop is CASSYYLRGNQPQHF. The CDR3 nucleotides read TGTGCCAGCAGTTACTACTTGCGGGGCAATCAGCCCCAGCATTTT.

V is TRBV3-1 and J is TRBJ2-1; TRBD1 might be the D (6 bases). Germline V gene sequence: CDR1 LGHDT, CDR2 YNNKEL (reference sequence). The CDR3 extends over 15 amino acids. Trimming pared 1 base from V and 10 bases from J, leaving 17 bases between. This CDR3 is CASSQGGQGTYEQFF. DNA for the CDR3: TGTGCCAGCAGCCAAGGGGGACAAGGGACCTACGAGCAGTTCTTC.

This clonotype was found a few times. This chain links TRBV7-9 with TRBJ1-2, with unresolved D. This CDR3 region has 13 residues. The germline V gene encodes CDR1 SEHNR and CDR2 FQNEAQ (reference sequence). V gave up 8 bases and J gave up 0 bases, with 10 bases separating them. This chain's CDR3 is CASYQSSNYGYTF. CDR3 bases: TGTGCCAGCTATCAATCCTCTAACTATGGCTACACCTTC.

This chain connects TRBV21-1 to TRBJ2-3; no check of the table's D call, TRBD2, against the DNA was made. TRBV21-1 is recorded as a pseudogene. The CDR3 runs to 19 residues. CDR3 in DNA: TGTGCCAGCAGCAAGGGTCGGAGAGGGCGAGCGGTTAGCACAGATACGCAGTATTTT. Protein product: CASSKGRRGRAVSTDTQYF.

This chain joins TRBV28 and TRBJ2-7; 8 bases line up with TRBD2. J lost 2 bases, V lost 6 bases, and 9 bases had no gene match. Germline V lookup: CDR1 MDHEN, CDR2 SYDVKM. CDR3 size: 15 residues. The CDR3 DNA follows: TGTGCCAGCAGATCTACCGGGACTAGAGCCTACGAGCAGTACTTC. Its protein product is CASRSTGTRAYEQYF. The full variable domain, completed using reference TRBV28 and TRBJ2-7, is DVKVTQSSRYLVKRTGEKVFLECVQDMDHENMFWYRQDPGLGLRLIYFSYDVKMKEKGDIPEGYSVSREKKERFSLILESASTNQTSMYLCASRSTGTRAYEQYFGPGTRLTVT.

The table lists this clonotype with a few counts. The chain uses TRBV27 and TRBJ1-4; D unresolved. This CDR3 comprises 11 residues. V dropped 2 bases and J dropped 15 bases, with 10 bases sitting between them. The germline CDR1 and CDR2 sequences are MNHEY and SMNVEV (reference sequence). The CDR3 spells CASSLGERVFF. In nucleotides, the CDR3 is TGTGCCAGCAGTTTAGGAGAAAGGGTGTTTTTT.

The chain recombines TRBV7-3 with TRBJ2-5; 11 bases are a match to TRBD1. Losses at the gene ends were 2 bases for V and 2 bases for J; bases not matched to a gene: 4. The length of the CDR3 is 16 residues. Germline CDR1 SGHTA, CDR2 FQGTGA. The chain's CDR3 is CASSLSRDRGQETQYF. In DNA, the CDR3 is TGTGCCAGCAGCTTATCTCGGGACAGGGGGCAAGAGACCCAGTACTTC.

The chain combines TRBV29-1 with TRBJ2-2; 11 bases fit TRBD2. There are 14 residues in the CDR3. V trimming: 7 bases; J trimming: 7 bases; junction bases outside the gene matches: 8. Germline V gene lookup returns CDR1 SQVTM and CDR2 ANQGSEA. The CDR3 loop is CSARLAGYFGELFF. In DNA, the CDR3 is TGCAGCGCAAGACTAGCGGGATATTTCGGGGAGCTGTTTTTT.

CDR3 nucleotides: TGTGCCAGCAGCCCCCACGGAGGGCTCCTCTCCTACAATGAGCAGTACTTC. It yields the protein CASSPHGGLLSYNEQYF. The chain couples TRBV9 to TRBJ2-1; D possibly corresponds to TRBD2 (6 bases). The DNA end favors TRBJ2-7, so the J call may be wrong. Germline loops: CDR1 SGDLS, CDR2 YYNGEE. This CDR3 spans 17 amino acids.

The chain combines TRBV4-1 with TRBJ2-3; D is perhaps TRBD1 (5 bases). Deletions cut 0 bases from V and 1 base from J, with 11 bases between. Germline CDR1 is MGHRA and CDR2 is YSYEKL. CDR3 length: 16 residues. CDR3 sequence reads: CASSQDRTRGTDTQYF. DNA of the CDR3: TGCGCCAGCAGCCAAGATAGGACAAGGGGCACAGATACGCAGTATTTT.

This clonotype was seen a single time. V usage is TRBV28 and J usage is TRBJ1-1; a possible D gene is TRBD1 (5 bases). With 4 bases removed from V and 5 bases from J, the gap between germline ends came to 17 bases. This CDR3 region has 15 residues. Germline V gene sequence: CDR1 MDHEN, CDR2 SYDVKM. This CDR3 is CASSSLGEGRTEAFF. For the CDR3, the DNA is TGTGCCAGCAGTTCCCTAGGGGAGGGTCGGACTGAAGCTTTCTTT.

The V call is TRBV7-2, the J call TRBJ1-6; 9 bases fit TRBD1. The V and J ends lost 2 bases and 1 base, in that order; junction bases with no gene match: 12. CDR1 SGHTA and CDR2 FQGNSA come from the germline V gene. The CDR3 covers 20 residues. The CDR3, as DNA: TGTGCCAGCAGCTTATTGCGATCAGTGGACAGGGGATCCTATAATTCACCCCTCCACTTT. This codes for CASSLLRSVDRGSYNSPLHF. Variable domain in full (rest from reference TRBV7-2 and TRBJ1-6): GAGVSQSPSNKVTEKGKDVELRCDPISGHTALYWYRQSLGQGLEFLIYFQGNSAPDKSGLPSDRFSAERTGGSVSTLTIQRTQQEDSAVYLCASSLLRSVDRGSYNSPLHFGNGTRLTVT.

V usage is TRBV28 and J usage is TRBJ1-1; D gene unclear. CDR1 MDHEN and CDR2 SYDVKM come from the germline V gene. The length of the CDR3 is 13 residues. The V end was cut by 6 bases, the J end by 6 bases, with 14 bases between. CDR3 residues: CASRPPMGAEAFF. The CDR3 DNA is TGTGCCAGCAGGCCCCCCATGGGAGCTGAAGCTTTCTTT.

The sample holds one count of this clonotype. This CDR3 fails to terminate in the conserved phenylalanine or tryptophan, so it likely reflects a read error. This chain links TRBV2 with TRBJ2-5, with no clear D. The CDR3 consists of 12 residues. Trimming removed 10 bases from V and 0 bases from J, with 9 bases in between. The germline V gene encodes CDR1 SNHLY and CDR2 FYNNEI. Here the CDR3 reads CATRGNQETQYL. CDR3 bases: TGTGCCACCCGTGGGAACCAAGAGACCCAGTACCTC.

The gene calls are TRBV6-5 and TRBJ2-5; 8 nucleotides match TRBD1. Unmatched junction bases numbered 4, after V lost 1 base and J lost 3 bases. The CDR3 has 15 residues. CDR1 MNHEY and CDR2 SVGAGI come from the germline V gene. CDR3 in DNA: TGTGCCAGCAGTTACTTAACGGACAGGGAAGAGACCCAGTACTTC. This gives the protein CASSYLTDREETQYF.

Of note for this clonotype: A much larger clonotype is one base distant, so this may be a read error. The CDR3 is CAGSPLGQKSQETQYF. In nucleotides, the CDR3 is TGTGCCGGCAGCCCCCTAGGACAGAAATCCCAAGAGACCCAGTACTTC. This chain connects TRBV3-1 to TRBJ2-5; tentative D call: TRBD1 (6 bases). In germline, CDR1 is LGHDT, CDR2 YNNKEL (reference sequence). CDR3 length equals 16 residues.

The sample holds a few counts of this clonotype. This chain links TRBV5-5 with TRBJ2-7; D may match TRBD1 or TRBD2 (5 bases each). The CDR3 consists of 15 residues. The ends were cut back, 1 base at V and 2 bases at J, with 13 bases in the middle. Germline V gives CDR1 SGHKS, CDR2 YYEKEE (reference sequence). CDR3 sequence: CASSLSRDVPYEQYF. CDR3 in DNA: TGTGCCAGCAGCTTGAGTCGGGACGTACCCTACGAGCAGTACTTC.

The chain employs TRBV3-1 and TRBJ2-3; the D gene is possibly TRBD1 (6 bases). The V gene lost 3 bases and the J gene lost 6 bases, with 10 bases spanning the gap. This CDR3 region has 13 residues. From germline, CDR1 is LGHDT and CDR2 YNNKEL (reference sequence). The CDR3 region is CASSQDDRDTQYF. In DNA, the CDR3 is TGTGCCAGCAGCCAGGACGACAGGGATACGCAGTATTTT.

The chain recombines TRBV2 with TRBJ1-2; unclear D gene. This CDR3 region has 14 residues. Looked up from germline, CDR1 is SNHLY and CDR2 is FYNNEI. Trimming stripped 7 bases from V and 0 bases from J, with 12 bases between. CDR3 in amino acids: CASKTQRSNYGYTF. CDR3 DNA: TGTGCCAGCAAGACACAGCGATCTAACTATGGCTACACCTTC.

In its sample, this clonotype was seen many times. The chain couples TRBV20-1 to TRBJ2-1, with a possible D match to TRBD1 (6 bases). The CDR3 consists of 15 residues. The germline V and J ends were trimmed by 5 bases and 4 bases, with 18 bases remaining between them. The germline V gene encodes CDR1 DFQATT and CDR2 SNEGSKA (reference sequence). The CDR3 coding sequence is TGCAGTGCTCTTCGCCGACAGGAACATTACAATGAGCAGTTCTTC. This sequence encodes CSALRRQEHYNEQFF.

A few counts support this clonotype. The chain combines TRBV11-1 with TRBJ2-4; TRBD1 matches at 9 bases. The germline gives CDR1 SGHAT, CDR2 FQDESV (reference sequence). Trimming took 5 bases from V and 0 from J; bases not matched to a gene: 20. The CDR3 length is 21 residues. CDR3 nucleotide sequence: TGTGCCAGCAGCCTGACACACCCGGGACAGGGATATAGAGGAGCCAAAAACATTCAGTACTTC. Protein product: CASSLTHPGQGYRGAKNIQYF. Complete variable domain (other parts from reference TRBV11-1 and TRBJ2-4): EAEVAQSPRYKITEKSQAVAFWCDPISGHATLYWYRQILGQGPELLVQFQDESVVDDSQLPKDRFSAERLKGVDSTLKIQPAELGDSAMYLCASSLTHPGQGYRGAKNIQYFGAGTRLSVL.

J is TRBJ2-3 and V is TRBV7-9; no clear D. This CDR3 spans 13 amino acids. V lost 5 bases and J lost 6, with 12 bases in between. The V gene's germline CDR1 is SEHNR and CDR2 FQNEAQ (reference sequence). CDR3 amino acids: CASSDSTADTQYF. The CDR3 DNA follows: TGTGCCAGCAGCGATAGTACCGCGGATACGCAGTATTTT.

This chain links TRBV6-5 with TRBJ2-1; 7 bases agree with TRBD2. The CDR3 spans 16 residues. Germline CDR1 MNHEY, CDR2 SVGAGI. The J segment lost 9 bases and the V segment lost 0 bases, leaving 11 bases of the junction unmatched. The CDR3 here is CASSYSVSGAEGEQFF. The CDR3 bases are TGTGCCAGCAGTTACTCGGTCAGCGGGGCTGAGGGTGAGCAGTTCTTC.

A few counts support this clonotype. V gene TRBV29-1 combines with J gene TRBJ2-7, with a tentative D call TRBD1 (6 bases). From germline, CDR1 is SQVTM and CDR2 ANQGSEA. Trimming took 6 bases from V and 6 from J, leaving 9 bases between them. The CDR3 contains 10 residues. CDR3 nucleotide sequence: TGCAGCGTCACACAGGGCGAGCAGTACTTC. This translates into CSVTQGEQYF.